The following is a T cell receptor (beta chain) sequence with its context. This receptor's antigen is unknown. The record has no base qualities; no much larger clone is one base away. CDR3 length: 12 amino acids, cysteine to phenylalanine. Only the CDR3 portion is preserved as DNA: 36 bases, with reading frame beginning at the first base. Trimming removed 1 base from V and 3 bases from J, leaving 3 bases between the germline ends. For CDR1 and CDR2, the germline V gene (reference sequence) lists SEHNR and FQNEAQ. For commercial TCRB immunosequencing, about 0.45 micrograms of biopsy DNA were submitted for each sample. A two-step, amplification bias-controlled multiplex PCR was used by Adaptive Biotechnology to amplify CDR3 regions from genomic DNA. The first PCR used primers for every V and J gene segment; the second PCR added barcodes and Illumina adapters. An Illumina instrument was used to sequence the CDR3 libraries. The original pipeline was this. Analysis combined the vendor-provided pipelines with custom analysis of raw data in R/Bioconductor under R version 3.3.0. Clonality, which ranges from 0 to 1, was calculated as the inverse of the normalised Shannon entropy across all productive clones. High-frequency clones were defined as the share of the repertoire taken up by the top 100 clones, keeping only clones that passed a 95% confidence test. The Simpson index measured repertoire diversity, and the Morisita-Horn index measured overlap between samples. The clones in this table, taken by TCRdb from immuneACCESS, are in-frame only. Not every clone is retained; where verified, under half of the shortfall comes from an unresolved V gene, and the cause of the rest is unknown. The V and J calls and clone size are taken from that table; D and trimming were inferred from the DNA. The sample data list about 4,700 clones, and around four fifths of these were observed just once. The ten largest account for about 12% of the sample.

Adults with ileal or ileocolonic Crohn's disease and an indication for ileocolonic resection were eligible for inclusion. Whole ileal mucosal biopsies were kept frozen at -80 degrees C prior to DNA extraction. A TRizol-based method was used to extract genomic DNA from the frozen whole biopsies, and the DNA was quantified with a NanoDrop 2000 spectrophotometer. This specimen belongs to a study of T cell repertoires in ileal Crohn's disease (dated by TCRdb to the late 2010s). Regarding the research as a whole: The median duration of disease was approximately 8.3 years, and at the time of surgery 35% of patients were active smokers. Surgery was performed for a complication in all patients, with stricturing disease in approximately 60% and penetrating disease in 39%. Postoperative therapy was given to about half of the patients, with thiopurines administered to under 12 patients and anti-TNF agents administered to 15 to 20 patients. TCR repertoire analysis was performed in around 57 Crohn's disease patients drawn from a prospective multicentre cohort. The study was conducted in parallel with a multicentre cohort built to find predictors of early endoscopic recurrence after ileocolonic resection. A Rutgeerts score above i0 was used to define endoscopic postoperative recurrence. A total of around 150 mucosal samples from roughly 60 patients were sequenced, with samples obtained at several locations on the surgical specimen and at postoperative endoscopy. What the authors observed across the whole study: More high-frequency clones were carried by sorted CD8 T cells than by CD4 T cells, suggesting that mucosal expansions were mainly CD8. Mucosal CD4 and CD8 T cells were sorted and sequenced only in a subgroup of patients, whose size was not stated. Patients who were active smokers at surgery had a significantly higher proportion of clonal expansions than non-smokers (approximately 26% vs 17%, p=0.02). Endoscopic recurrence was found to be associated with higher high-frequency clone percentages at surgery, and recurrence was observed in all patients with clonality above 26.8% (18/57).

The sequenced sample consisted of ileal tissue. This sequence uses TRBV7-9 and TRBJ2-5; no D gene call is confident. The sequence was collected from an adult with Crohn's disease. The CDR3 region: CASSLDKETQYF. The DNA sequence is TGTGCCAGCAGCTTAGATAAAGAGACCCAGTACTTC.